This T cell receptor (beta chain) was obtained from a study of T cell changes during pregnancy in multiple sclerosis. The V and J ends lost 7 bases and 5 bases, in that order; junction bases with no gene match: 2. Per the germline V gene, CDR1 is SQVTM and CDR2 is ANQGSEA. This CDR3 has 13 residues. The protocol was immunoSEQ multiplex PCR, while the TCRdb copy is restricted to in-frame clones and leaves out a portion. Of about 27,000 clones detected, approximately 89% appear once; the ten largest clones hold 15% to 20%. The sequence came from a female donor with multiple sclerosis, enrolled in a pregnancy study. The source material was CD8+ T cells from peripheral blood mononuclear cells, sampled in the second trimester of pregnancy. This chain connects TRBV29-1 to TRBJ2-1; 13 nucleotides agree with TRBD2. The CDR3 DNA reads as TGCAGCGGGGGACTAGCGGGAAACAATGAGCAGTTCTTC. Translation: CSGGLAGNNEQFF.